The 21 T cell receptor beta chains presented below share a single source sample, sequenced in a study of cytomegalovirus exposure and HLA in healthy donors. The PCR ran on 60 Vbeta and 13 Jbeta primers. The table came from immunoSEQ multiplex PCR; TCRdb's copy has only in-frame clones and leaves some out. This sample carries 200,000 or so clones, approximately 81% of them seen once, and the ten largest clones take approximately 0.26%. The sequenced sample was PBMCs. Receptors originate from a boy aged 5-17 years in good health and CMV-seronegative.

The chain combines TRBV11-2 with TRBJ2-7, with D possibly TRBD2 on 5 matching bases. This CDR3 is 15 amino acids long. V was cut by 5 bases and J by 2 bases, with 16 bases left in between. Germline V lookup: CDR1 SGHAT, CDR2 FQNNGV. The CDR3 here is CASSHLRDLPYEQYF. The CDR3 DNA reads as TGTGCCAGCAGCCACCTACGGGATCTACCCTACGAGCAGTACTTC.

The chain is built from TRBV10-1 and TRBJ2-7, with 9 bases that match TRBD1. The CDR3 has 18 amino acids. V lost 8 bases, J lost 5 bases, and 22 bases stayed unmatched. The germline V gene encodes CDR1 WNHNN and CDR2 SYGVQD (reference sequence). CDR3 loop: CASCRNLRDRVAVDEQYF. The CDR3 bases are TGCGCCAGCTGTCGGAACCTCCGGGACAGGGTAGCCGTGGACGAGCAGTACTTC.

This chain joins TRBV27 and TRBJ1-1; 7 positions match TRBD1. The V segment lost 6 bases and the J segment 3 bases; nucleotides outside the gene matches: 10. From germline, CDR1 is MNHEY and CDR2 SMNVEV (reference sequence). This CDR3 region has 15 residues. CDR3 nucleotide sequence: TGTGCCAGCAGCCTAAGGGGACAGCCCCACACTGAAGCTTTCTTT. Translation: CASSLRGQPHTEAFF.

The V gene is TRBV5-1, the J gene TRBJ1-6; no firm D call. Germline loops: CDR1 SGHRS, CDR2 YFSETQ. Trimming shortened V by 3 bases and J by 9 bases, and 22 bases separated the two germline ends. This CDR3 spans 17 amino acids. This CDR3 reads CASSSTLTSNPFSPLHF. DNA of the CDR3: TGCGCCAGCAGCTCGACTTTGACCTCAAATCCCTTTTCACCCCTCCACTTT.

J is TRBJ1-2 and V is TRBV29-1; D remains unclear. Looked up from germline, CDR1 is SQVTM and CDR2 is ANQGSEA. The V and J ends lost 7 bases and 8 bases respectively, with 14 bases between them. The CDR3 sequence is 11 residues long. As DNA, the CDR3 is TGCAGCGCCTCGGGGAGGGCGGGCTACACCTTC. Residues: CSASGRAGYTF.

The chain combines TRBV6-5 with TRBJ2-3; a possible D gene is TRBD2 (6 bases). This CDR3 has 15 amino acids. Germline V gene sequence: CDR1 MNHEY, CDR2 SVGAGI. The ends were cut back, 1 base at V and 2 bases at J, with 10 bases in the middle. In nucleotides, the CDR3 is TGTGCCAGCAGTTACTTGGCGGGACCCACAGATACGCAGTATTTT. Its protein product is CASSYLAGPTDTQYF.

V is TRBV7-9 and J is TRBJ1-6; 8 bases map to TRBD1. Germline values: CDR1 SEHNR, CDR2 FQNEAQ (reference sequence). J lost 9 bases, V lost 5 bases, and 12 bases had no gene match. There are 16 residues in the CDR3. CDR3 loop: CASSPPGQGNGSPLHF. As DNA, the CDR3 is TGTGCCAGCAGCCCACCAGGACAGGGAAACGGTTCACCCCTCCACTTT.

The chain uses TRBV7-9 and TRBJ1-1; D may be TRBD1 (5 bases). The CDR3 runs 15 residues. Trimming left V 4 bases short and J 0 bases short, with 12 bases between. Germline V gene data show CDR1 as SEHNR and CDR2 as FQNEAQ (reference sequence). The CDR3 protein is CASSWGSGLNTEAFF. For the CDR3, the DNA is TGTGCCAGCAGCTGGGGCTCAGGGCTGAACACTGAAGCTTTCTTT.

J is TRBJ2-3 and V is TRBV7-2; the match to TRBD2 covers 7 bases. The CDR3 sequence is 17 residues long. V shed 4 bases, J shed 0 bases, and the junction held 10 bases outside the gene matches. CDR1 and CDR2 (germline): SGHTA, FQGNSA. The CDR3 spells CASSSRGVPFSTDTQYF. The DNA for the CDR3 is TGTGCCAGCAGCTCCCGGGGGGTGCCCTTTAGCACAGATACGCAGTATTTT.

The genes are TRBV9 and TRBJ2-7; possible D gene TRBD2, 5 bases. The germline CDR1 and CDR2 sequences are SGDLS and YYNGEE. V was pared by 3 bases and J by 2 bases, with 15 bases between. CDR3 length: 15 amino acids. CDR3 DNA sequence: TGTGCCAGCAGCGGAGGGAGCGGTACTCCCTACGAGCAGTACTTC. This encodes CASSGGSGTPYEQYF.

This chain uses TRBV9 with TRBJ1-1, with TRBD1 matching over 7 bases. The CDR3 contains 14 residues. Germline assignment: CDR1 SGDLS and CDR2 YYNGEE. The J segment lost 3 bases and the V segment lost 4 bases, leaving 6 bases of the junction unmatched. The CDR3 nucleotides are TGTGCCAGCAGCCCTCCCCAGGGGGACACTGAAGCTTTCTTT. This translates into CASSPPQGDTEAFF.

This clone was observed a few times. The rearrangement links TRBV13 to TRBJ1-2; D gene unclear. CDR1 and CDR2 (germline): PRHDT, FYEKMQ (reference sequence). There are 13 residues in the CDR3. V lost 2 bases to trimming and J lost 1 base, with 5 bases between them. CDR3 in DNA: TGTGCCAGCAGCTTACCGGTTAACTATGGCTACACCTTC. It encodes CASSLPVNYGYTF.

A single count supports this clone. The chain is built from TRBV6-1 and TRBJ2-1; the match to TRBD2 covers 7 bases. Unmatched junction bases numbered 11, after V lost 7 bases and J lost 5 bases. This CDR3 has 15 residues. Germline V gene sequence: CDR1 MNHNS, CDR2 SASEGT. The CDR3 DNA reads as TGTGCCAGCAATTATAAGTCTAGCGGACACAATGAGCAGTTCTTC. Its translation is CASNYKSSGHNEQFF.

This chain joins TRBV9 and TRBJ2-7, with a possible D match to TRBD2 (5 bases). CDR1 and CDR2 from the germline V gene are SGDLS and YYNGEE. V lost 0 bases, J lost 2 bases, and 12 bases lay in between. The CDR3 covers 15 residues. CDR3 sequence (DNA): TGTGCCAGCAGCGTAGGGAACAGCGGACCCTACGAGCAGTACTTC. This encodes CASSVGNSGPYEQYF.

The chain combines TRBV4-3 with TRBJ1-5; D remains unclear. The CDR3 has 13 residues. Germline loops: CDR1 LGHNA, CDR2 YSLEER. The V end was cut by 2 bases, the J end by 4 bases, with 6 bases between. The CDR3 bases are TGCGCCAGCAGCCAATCATCAAATCAGCCCCAGCATTTT. Translating it yields CASSQSSNQPQHF.

This clone was recorded only once. Within the sample, other DNA sequences also encode this same CDR3. The chain employs TRBV5-1 and TRBJ2-5, with D unclear. Trimming stripped 4 bases from V and 5 bases from J, with 6 bases between. CDR3 length equals 11 residues. CDR1 is SGHRS, CDR2 YFSETQ, per germline. Here the CDR3 DNA reads TGCGCCAGCAGCCCCGGGGAGACCCAGTACTTC. Translating it yields CASSPGETQYF. The variable domain in full, completed from reference TRBV5-1 and TRBJ2-5, reads KAGVTQTPRYLIKTRGQQVTLSCSPISGHRSVSWYQQTPGQGLQFLFEYFSETQRNKGNFPGRFSGRQFSNSRSEMNVSTLELGDSALYLCASSPGETQYFGPGTRLLVL.

This chain links TRBV28 with TRBJ1-1, with D perhaps matching TRBD1 (6 bases). With 2 bases removed from V and 1 base from J, the gap between germline ends came to 8 bases. In germline, CDR1 is MDHEN, CDR2 SYDVKM. The CDR3 extends over 14 amino acids. CDR3 nucleotide sequence: TGTGCCAGCAGTTTACGGGGGGCGAACACTGAAGCTTTCTTT. This encodes CASSLRGANTEAFF.

This sequence joins TRBV6-6 and TRBJ2-1; D call uncertain. V was clipped by 8 bases and J by 0 bases, with 8 bases between them. Germline assignment: CDR1 MNHNY and CDR2 SVGAGI (reference sequence). CDR3 length equals 13 residues. The chain's CDR3 is CASVSSSYNEQFF. DNA for the CDR3: TGTGCCAGCGTGTCGAGCTCCTACAATGAGCAGTTCTTC.

The V and J genes are TRBV9 and TRBJ1-5, with 9 bases matching TRBD1. CDR3 length: 15 amino acids. V was clipped by 3 bases and J by 5 bases; unmatched bases: 6. The V gene's germline CDR1 is SGDLS and CDR2 YYNGEE. The DNA for the CDR3 is TGTGCCAGCAGCGGCTCCGGGACAGGGTATCAGCCCCAGCATTTT. This encodes CASSGSGTGYQPQHF. The full variable domain, with the rest looked up from reference TRBV9 and TRBJ1-5, is DSGVTQTPKHLITATGQRVTLRCSPRSGDLSVYWYQQSLDQGLQFLIQYYNGEERAKGNILERFSAQQFPDLHSELNLSSLELGDSALYFCASSGSGTGYQPQHFGDGTRLSIL.

The chain is built from TRBV6-1 and TRBJ2-7, with 8 bases identical to TRBD2. CDR1 and CDR2 (germline): MNHNS, SASEGT. V lost 0 bases and J lost 3; bases outside the gene matches: 4. This CDR3 is built from 15 residues. Written as DNA, the CDR3 is TGTGCCAGCAGTGAAGCGTCGGGGGGGCACTACGAGCAGTACTTC. It codes for CASSEASGGHYEQYF.

The genes are TRBV6-5 and TRBJ2-5; 10 bases align to TRBD1. Judging by the DNA end, TRBJ2-7 fits better; the J call may be wrong. The V gene's germline CDR1 is MNHEY and CDR2 SVGAGI. The CDR3 has 15 amino acids. The CDR3 is CASSPLDRGRHEQYF. The CDR3, as DNA: TGTGCCAGCAGCCCACTCGACAGGGGGCGTCACGAGCAGTACTTC.